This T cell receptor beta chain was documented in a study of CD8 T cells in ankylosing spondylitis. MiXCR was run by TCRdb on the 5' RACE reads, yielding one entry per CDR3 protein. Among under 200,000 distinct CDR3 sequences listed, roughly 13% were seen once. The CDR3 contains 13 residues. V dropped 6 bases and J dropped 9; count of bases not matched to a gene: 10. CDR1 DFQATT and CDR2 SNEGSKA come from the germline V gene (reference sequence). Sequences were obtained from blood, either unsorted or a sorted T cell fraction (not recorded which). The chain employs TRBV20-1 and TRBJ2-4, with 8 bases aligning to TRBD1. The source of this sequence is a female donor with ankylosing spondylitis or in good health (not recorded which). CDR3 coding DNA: TGCAGTGCCACGGACAGGGCTATAGGCATTCAGTACTTC. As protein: CSATDRAIGIQYF.